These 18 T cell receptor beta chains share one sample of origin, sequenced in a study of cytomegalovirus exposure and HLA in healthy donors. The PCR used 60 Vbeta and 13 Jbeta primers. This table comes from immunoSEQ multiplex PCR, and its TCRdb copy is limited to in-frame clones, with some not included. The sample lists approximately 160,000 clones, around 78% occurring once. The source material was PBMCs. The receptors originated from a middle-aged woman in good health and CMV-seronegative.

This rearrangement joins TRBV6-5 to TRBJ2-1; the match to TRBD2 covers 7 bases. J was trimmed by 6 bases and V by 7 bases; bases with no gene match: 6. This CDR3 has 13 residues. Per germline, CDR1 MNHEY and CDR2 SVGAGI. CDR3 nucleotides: TGTGCCAGCAAGGGCGGGAGCCGCAATGAGCAGTTCTTC. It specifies CASKGGSRNEQFF.

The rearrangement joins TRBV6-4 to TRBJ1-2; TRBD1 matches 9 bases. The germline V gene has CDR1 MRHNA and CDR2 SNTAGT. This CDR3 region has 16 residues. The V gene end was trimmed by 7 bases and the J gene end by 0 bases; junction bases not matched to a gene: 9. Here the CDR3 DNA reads TGTGCCAGCACCCACCCGGGACAGGGCGCTAACTATGGCTACACCTTC. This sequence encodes CASTHPGQGANYGYTF.

The CDR3 here is CASSLSWTGTYGYTF. Here the CDR3 DNA reads TGTGCCAGCAGCCTATCCTGGACAGGCACCTATGGCTACACCTTC. The rearrangement uses TRBV14 and TRBJ1-2, with 7 nucleotides matching TRBD1. The J segment lost 4 bases and the V segment lost 4 bases, leaving 9 bases of the junction unmatched. This CDR3 is 15 amino acids long. CDR1 is SGHDN, CDR2 FVKESK, per germline. The full variable domain, completed using reference TRBV14 and TRBJ1-2, is EAGVTQFPSHSVIEKGQTVTLRCDPISGHDNLYWYRRVMGKEIKFLLHFVKESKQDESGMPNNRFLAERTGGTYSTLKVQPAELEDSGVYFCASSLSWTGTYGYTFGSGTRLTVV.

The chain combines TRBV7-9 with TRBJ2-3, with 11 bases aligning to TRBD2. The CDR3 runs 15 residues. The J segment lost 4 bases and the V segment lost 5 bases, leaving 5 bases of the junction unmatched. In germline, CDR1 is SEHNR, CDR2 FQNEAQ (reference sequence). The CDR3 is CASSAGLAEADTQYF. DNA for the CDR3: TGTGCCAGCAGCGCGGGACTAGCGGAGGCAGATACGCAGTATTTT.

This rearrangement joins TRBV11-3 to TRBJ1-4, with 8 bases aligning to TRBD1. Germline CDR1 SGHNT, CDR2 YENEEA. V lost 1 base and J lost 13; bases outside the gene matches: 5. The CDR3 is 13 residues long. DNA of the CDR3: TGTGCCAGCAGCTTAGGGACAGGGAGGCTACTGTTTTTT. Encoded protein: CASSLGTGRLLFF.

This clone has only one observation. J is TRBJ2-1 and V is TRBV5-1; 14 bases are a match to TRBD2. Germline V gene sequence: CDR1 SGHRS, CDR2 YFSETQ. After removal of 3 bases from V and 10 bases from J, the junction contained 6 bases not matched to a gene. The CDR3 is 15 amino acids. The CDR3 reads CASSYGTSGSGEQFF. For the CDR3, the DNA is TGCGCCAGCAGCTATGGGACTAGCGGGAGTGGCGAGCAGTTCTTC.

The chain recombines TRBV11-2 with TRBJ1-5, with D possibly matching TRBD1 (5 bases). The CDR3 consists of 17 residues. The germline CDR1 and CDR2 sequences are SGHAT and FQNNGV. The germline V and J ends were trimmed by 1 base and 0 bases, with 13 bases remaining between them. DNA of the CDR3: TGTGCCAGCAGCTTAGTTGTACAGGACCATAGCAATCAGCCCCAGCATTTT. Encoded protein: CASSLVVQDHSNQPQHF. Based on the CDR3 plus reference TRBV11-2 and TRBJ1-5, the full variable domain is EAGVAQSPRYKIIEKRQSVAFWCNPISGHATLYWYQQILGQGPKLLIQFQNNGVVDDSQLPKDRFSAERLKGVDSTLKIQPAKLEDSAVYLCASSLVVQDHSNQPQHFGDGTRLSIL.

The CDR3 DNA is TGTGCCTGGAAAATGGAGGGGACCTTAGGGCCCCATGGTGAGCAGTTCTTC. This encodes CAWKMEGTLGPHGEQFF. The gene calls are TRBV30 and TRBJ2-1; weak D call: TRBD2 (6 bases). The CDR3 has 17 residues. In germline, CDR1 is GTSNPN, CDR2 SVGIG (reference sequence). The V end lost 4 bases, the J end lost 9 bases, and 28 bases lay between the germline ends. Full variable domain (outside the CDR3, taken from reference TRBV30 and TRBJ2-1): SQTIHQWPATLVQPVGSPLSLECTVEGTSNPNLYWYRQAAGRGLQLLFYSVGIGQISSEVPQNLSASRPQDRQFILSSKKLLLSDSGFYLCAWKMEGTLGPHGEQFFGPGTRLTVL.

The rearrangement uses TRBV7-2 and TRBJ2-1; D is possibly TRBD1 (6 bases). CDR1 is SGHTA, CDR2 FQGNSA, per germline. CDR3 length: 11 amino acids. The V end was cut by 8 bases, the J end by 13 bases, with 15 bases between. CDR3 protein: CASGMRQAQFF. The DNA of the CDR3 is TGTGCCAGCGGAATGAGACAGGCACAGTTCTTC.

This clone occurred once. The CDR3 is CASSPGGGDTEAFF. The CDR3 DNA reads as TGCGCCAGCAGCCCCGGGGGGGGCGACACTGAAGCTTTCTTT. The chain recombines TRBV5-1 with TRBJ1-1; TRBD1 might be the D (6 bases). The CDR3 consists of 14 residues. Trimming took off 4 bases at V and 3 bases at J, with 13 bases between the two ends. Germline CDR1 is SGHRS and CDR2 is YFSETQ.

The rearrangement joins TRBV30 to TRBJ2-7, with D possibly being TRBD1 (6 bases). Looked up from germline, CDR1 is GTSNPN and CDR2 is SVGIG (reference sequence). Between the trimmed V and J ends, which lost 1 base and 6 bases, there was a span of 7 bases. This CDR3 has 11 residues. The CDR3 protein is CAWSGGGEQYF. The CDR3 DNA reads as TGTGCCTGGAGTGGAGGGGGCGAGCAGTACTTC.

The CDR3 nucleotides read TGTGCCAGCAGTAGAGGACAGGGGGGGGGACCTGAAGCTTTCTTT. It translates to CASSRGQGGGPEAFF. V gene TRBV6-5 combines with J gene TRBJ1-1; 10 bases align to TRBD1. The CDR3 is 15 residues long. V gave up 5 bases and J gave up 6 bases; unmatched junction bases: 9. Germline CDR1 reads MNHEY; CDR2 reads SVGAGI.

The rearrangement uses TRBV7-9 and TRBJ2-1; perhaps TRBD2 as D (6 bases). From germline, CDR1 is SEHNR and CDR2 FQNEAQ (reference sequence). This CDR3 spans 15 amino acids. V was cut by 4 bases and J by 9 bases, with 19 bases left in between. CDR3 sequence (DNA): TGTGCCAGCAGCTCCCGAGCGGGCCCCTGGATTGAGCAGTTCTTC. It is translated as CASSSRAGPWIEQFF.

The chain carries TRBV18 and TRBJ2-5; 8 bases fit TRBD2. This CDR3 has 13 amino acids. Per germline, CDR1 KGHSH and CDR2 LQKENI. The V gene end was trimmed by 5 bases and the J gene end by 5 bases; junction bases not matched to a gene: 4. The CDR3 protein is CASSSGLEETQYF. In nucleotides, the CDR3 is TGTGCCAGCTCATCGGGACTAGAGGAGACCCAGTACTTC.

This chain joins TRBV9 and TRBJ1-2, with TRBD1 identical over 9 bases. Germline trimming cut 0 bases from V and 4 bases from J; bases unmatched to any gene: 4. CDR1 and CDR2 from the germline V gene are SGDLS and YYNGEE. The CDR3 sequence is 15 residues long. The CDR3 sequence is CASSVVDRGTYGYTF. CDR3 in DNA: TGTGCCAGCAGCGTAGTTGACAGGGGGACCTATGGCTACACCTTC. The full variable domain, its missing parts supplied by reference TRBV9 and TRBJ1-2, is DSGVTQTPKHLITATGQRVTLRCSPRSGDLSVYWYQQSLDQGLQFLIQYYNGEERAKGNILERFSAQQFPDLHSELNLSSLELGDSALYFCASSVVDRGTYGYTFGSGTRLTVV.

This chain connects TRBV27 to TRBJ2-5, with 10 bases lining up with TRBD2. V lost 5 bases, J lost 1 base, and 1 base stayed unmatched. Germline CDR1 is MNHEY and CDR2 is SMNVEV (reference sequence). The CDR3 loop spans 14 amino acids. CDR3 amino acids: CASSSGRAQETQYF. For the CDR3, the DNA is TGTGCCAGCAGTAGCGGGAGGGCCCAAGAGACCCAGTACTTC.

CDR3 sequence: CASSSPGPGQFF. The CDR3 DNA sequence: TGCGCCAGCAGCTCACCAGGGCCAGGGCAGTTCTTC. The chain is built from TRBV5-1 and TRBJ2-1, with D maybe TRBD1 (5 bases). Trimming stripped 3 bases from V and 12 bases from J, with 13 bases between. Looked up from germline, CDR1 is SGHRS and CDR2 is YFSETQ. The CDR3 is 12 residues long.

The CDR3 DNA reads as TGTGCCACCCAGAGCGCCGCCCCCCCCCTCTATGGCTACACCTTC. It translates to CATQSAAPPLYGYTF. V is TRBV6-1 and J is TRBJ1-2; D is uncertain. The CDR3 is made up of 15 amino acids. Trimming stripped 10 bases from V and 4 bases from J, with 22 bases between. Germline loops: CDR1 MNHNS, CDR2 SASEGT.